The sequence of this T cell receptor beta chain was determined in a study of cytomegalovirus exposure and HLA in healthy donors. In germline, CDR1 is SGHTA, CDR2 FQGNSA. There are 17 residues in the CDR3. V shed 1 base and J 0 bases; nucleotides not matched to a gene: 4. With 60 Vbeta and 13 Jbeta primers, the PCR was carried out. Assay: immunoSEQ multiplex PCR; the TCRdb copy retains only in-frame clones and omits some. The data show more than 150,000 clones, under 85% seen once. This sequence joins TRBV7-2 and TRBJ2-7; 12 bases match TRBD2. This TCR was sampled from a man aged 50 to 59 in good health and CMV-seronegative. The sequencing input was PBMCs. This CDR3 is CASSLVRTSGVSYEQYF. In DNA, the CDR3 is TGTGCCAGCAGCTTAGTCCGGACTAGCGGGGTCTCCTACGAGCAGTACTTC.